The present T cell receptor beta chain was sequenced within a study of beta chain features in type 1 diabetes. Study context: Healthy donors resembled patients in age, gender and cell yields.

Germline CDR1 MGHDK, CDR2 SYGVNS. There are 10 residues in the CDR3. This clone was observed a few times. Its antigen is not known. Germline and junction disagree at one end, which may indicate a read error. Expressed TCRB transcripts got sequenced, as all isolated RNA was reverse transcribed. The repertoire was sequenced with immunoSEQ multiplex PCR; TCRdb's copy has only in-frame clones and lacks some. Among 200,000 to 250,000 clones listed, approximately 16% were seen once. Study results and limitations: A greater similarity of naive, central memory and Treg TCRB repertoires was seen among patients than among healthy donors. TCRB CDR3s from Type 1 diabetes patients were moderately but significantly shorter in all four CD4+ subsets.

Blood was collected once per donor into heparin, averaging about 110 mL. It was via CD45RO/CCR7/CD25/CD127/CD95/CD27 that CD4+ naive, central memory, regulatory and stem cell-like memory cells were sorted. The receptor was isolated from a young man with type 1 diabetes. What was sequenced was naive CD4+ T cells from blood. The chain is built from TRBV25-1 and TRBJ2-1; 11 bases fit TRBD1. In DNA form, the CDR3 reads TGTGCCAACCTAAGGACAGGGGGCGTCTTC. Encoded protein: CANLRTGGVF.